This T cell receptor beta chain was captured by sequencing in a study of CD8 T cells in ankylosing spondylitis. The study's findings and limits: Ankylosing spondylitis blood appeared to be characterized by a TCR beta motif of several highly homologous variants.

This CDR3 region has 15 residues. CDR1 is DFQATT and CDR2 is SNEGSKA in the germline V gene (reference sequence). V was clipped by 6 bases and J by 2 bases, with 17 bases between them. As for this clonotype: Its target is unknown.

TCRdb fed the 5' RACE reads into MiXCR, producing one record per CDR3 protein. The table shows under 850,000 distinct CDR3 sequences, with around 17% occurring only once. This receptor was obtained from a male donor with ankylosing spondylitis. The sequencing sample was made of blood, either unsorted or a sorted T cell fraction (not recorded which). The rearrangement links TRBV20-1 to TRBJ1-5, with D maybe TRBD1 (6 bases). CDR3 sequence reads: CSAPRGGARNQPQHF. CDR3 DNA: TGCAGTGCCCCGCGGGGGGGCGCGCGCAATCAGCCCCAGCATTTT.